These 10 T cell receptor beta chains share one sample of origin, sequenced in a study of cytomegalovirus exposure and HLA in healthy donors. PCR employed 60 Vbeta and 13 Jbeta primers. The repertoire was sequenced with immunoSEQ multiplex PCR; TCRdb's copy has only in-frame clones and lacks some. The sample contains about 130,000 clones, roughly 72% of which appear only once. The sample was PBMCs. The receptors shown here come from a woman aged 50 to 60 in good health and CMV-seronegative.

V gene TRBV2 combines with J gene TRBJ2-1; TRBD2 agrees at 14 bases. CDR3 size: 15 residues. Germline CDR1 and CDR2: SNHLY and FYNNEI. The junction had 4 bases not matched to a gene; V was cut back by 3 bases and J by 9 bases. The DNA of the CDR3 is TGTGCCAGCAGTGAGGGACTAGCGGGAGTAGGTGAGCAGTTCTTC. Residues: CASSEGLAGVGEQFF.

The chain recombines TRBV2 with TRBJ2-2; 8 bases are shared with TRBD2. V shed 8 bases, J shed 0 bases, and the junction held 2 bases outside the gene matches. CDR3 length equals 14 residues. Per germline, CDR1 SNHLY and CDR2 FYNNEI. The CDR3 DNA sequence: TGTGCCAGCGGTAGCGGGGCGAACACCGGGGAGCTGTTTTTT. Its translation is CASGSGANTGELFF. Full variable domain (remainder filled in from reference TRBV2 and TRBJ2-2): EPEVTQTPSHQVTQMGQEVILRCVPISNHLYFYWYRQILGQKVEFLVSFYNNEISEKSEIFDDQFSVERPDGSNFTLKIRSTKLEDSAMYFCASGSGANTGELFFGEGSRLTVL.

The V gene is TRBV7-2, the J gene TRBJ2-7, with D possibly matching TRBD2 (6 bases). V lost 3 bases, J lost 4 bases, and 16 bases lay in between. The CDR3 runs to 15 residues. Germline lookup yields CDR1 SGHTA and CDR2 FQGNSA. The CDR3 sequence: CASSFPFRAGYEQYF. In DNA form, the CDR3 reads TGTGCCAGCAGCTTTCCTTTTCGGGCGGGATACGAGCAGTACTTC.

As concerns this clone: The junction shows a germline mismatch at one end, possibly a read error. This chain uses TRBV30 with TRBJ1-2, with D uncertain. Germline CDR1 is GTSNPN and CDR2 is SVGIG (reference sequence). The CDR3 sequence is 13 residues long. CDR3 residues: CAWSVVGFEGYPF. The CDR3 nucleotides read TGTGCCTGGAGTGTGGTAGGGTTCGAGGGCTACCCCTTC. The full variable domain, rest sourced from reference TRBV30 and TRBJ1-2, is SQTIHQWPATLVQPVGSPLSLECTVEGTSNPNLYWYRQAAGRGLQLLFYSVGIGQISSEVPQNLSASRPQDRQFILSSKKLLLSDSGFYLCAWSVVGFEGYPFGSGTRLTVV.

The chain employs TRBV6-5 and TRBJ1-1, with TRBD1 matching 7 bases. CDR1 is MNHEY and CDR2 is SVGAGI in the germline V gene. CDR3 length equals 14 residues. V lost 2 bases and J lost 13; bases outside the gene matches: 13. The CDR3 DNA sequence: TGTGCCAGCAGTTACCGCACCGGGAGGGGGCGCGATTTCTTT. This codes for CASSYRTGRGRDFF.

This clone has just a few counts. V usage is TRBV13 and J usage is TRBJ2-7, with a weak D call TRBD1 (5 bases). The CDR3 length is 13 residues. The germline gives CDR1 PRHDT, CDR2 FYEKMQ (reference sequence). The V gene lost 3 bases and the J gene lost 3 bases, with 9 bases spanning the gap. Written as DNA, the CDR3 is TGTGCCAGCAGCTTCCAGGGCAGCTACGAGCAGTACGTC. Its translation is CASSFQGSYEQYV.

The chain recombines TRBV7-8 with TRBJ2-5; TRBD1 aligns across 10 bases. V trimming: 4 bases; J trimming: 4 bases; junction bases outside the gene matches: 6. Germline CDR1 reads SGHVS; CDR2 reads FQNEAQ. This CDR3 is 15 amino acids long. The CDR3 is CASSSGQGYGETQYF. CDR3 coding DNA: TGTGCCAGCAGCTCGGGACAGGGGTATGGAGAGACCCAGTACTTC. Combining the CDR3 with reference TRBV7-8 and TRBJ2-5 gives the whole variable domain GAGVSQSPRYKVAKRGQDVALRCDPISGHVSLFWYQQALGQGPEFLTYFQNEAQLDKSGLPSDRFFAERPEGSVSTLKIQRTQQEDSAVYLCASSSGQGYGETQYFGPGTRLLVL.

This sequence joins TRBV28 and TRBJ1-3, with 9 bases that match TRBD1. After removal of 5 bases from V and 1 base from J, the junction contained 3 bases not matched to a gene. This CDR3 contains 15 residues. Germline CDR1 and CDR2: MDHEN and SYDVKM. The CDR3 is CASSAQGASGNTIYF. The CDR3 coding sequence is TGTGCCAGCAGTGCACAGGGGGCATCTGGAAACACCATATATTTT.

The chain is built from TRBV6-1 and TRBJ2-7; 11 positions match TRBD1. In germline, CDR1 is MNHNS, CDR2 SASEGT. The CDR3 is made up of 14 amino acids. With 7 bases clipped from V and 2 bases from J, the junction kept 4 bases outside the gene matches. CDR3 nucleotide sequence: TGTGCCAGCATTGGGACAGGGGGACCCTACGAGCAGTACTTC. Protein sequence: CASIGTGGPYEQYF.

This clone is a singleton in its sample. The chain uses TRBV9 and TRBJ2-7; 9 bases map to TRBD1. The trim removed 6 bases at V and 4 bases at J, leaving 11 bases unmatched. This CDR3 is 15 amino acids long. CDR1 and CDR2 (germline): SGDLS, YYNGEE. CDR3 coding DNA: TGTGCCAGCACGACTGGAACAGGGGGCTGGTACGAGCAGTACGTC. It specifies CASTTGTGGWYEQYV.